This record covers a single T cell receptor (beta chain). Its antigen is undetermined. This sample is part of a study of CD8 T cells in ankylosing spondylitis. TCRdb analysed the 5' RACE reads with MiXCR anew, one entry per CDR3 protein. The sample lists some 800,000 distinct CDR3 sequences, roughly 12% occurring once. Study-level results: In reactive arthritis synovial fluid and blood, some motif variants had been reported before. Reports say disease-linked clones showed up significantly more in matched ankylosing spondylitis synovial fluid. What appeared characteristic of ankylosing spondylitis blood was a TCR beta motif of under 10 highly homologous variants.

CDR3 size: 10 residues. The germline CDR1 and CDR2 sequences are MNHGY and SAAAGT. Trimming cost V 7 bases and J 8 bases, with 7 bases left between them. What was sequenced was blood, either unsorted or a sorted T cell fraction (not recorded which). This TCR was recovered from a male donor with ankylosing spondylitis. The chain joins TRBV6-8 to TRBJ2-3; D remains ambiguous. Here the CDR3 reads CASIPATQYF. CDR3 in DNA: TGTGCCAGCATCCCAGCTACGCAGTATTTT.